The source of this T cell receptor beta chain is a study of T cell responses to AZD1222 COVID-19 vaccine. The data were produced by immunoSEQ multiplex PCR, yet TCRdb's version contains in-frame clones alone and is incomplete. The sample consists of 130,000 to 150,000 clones, around 94% of them appearing once. Germline V gene sequence: CDR1 GTSNPN, CDR2 SVGIG (reference sequence). The CDR3 covers 12 residues. Deletions cut 3 bases from V and 3 bases from J, with 8 bases between. Study-level results: Clonal diversity was possibly underestimated; the donors were predominantly white British and more often female.

Turning to this clone: Its matching antigen is unknown.

This chain uses TRBV30 with TRBJ1-2, with D uncertain. This receptor was taken from an adult who had recovered from COVID-19. The sample here was peripheral blood, taken after recovery from COVID-19. The CDR3 reads CAWSEIHYGYTF. As DNA, the CDR3 is TGTGCCTGGAGCGAGATCCACTATGGCTACACCTTC.